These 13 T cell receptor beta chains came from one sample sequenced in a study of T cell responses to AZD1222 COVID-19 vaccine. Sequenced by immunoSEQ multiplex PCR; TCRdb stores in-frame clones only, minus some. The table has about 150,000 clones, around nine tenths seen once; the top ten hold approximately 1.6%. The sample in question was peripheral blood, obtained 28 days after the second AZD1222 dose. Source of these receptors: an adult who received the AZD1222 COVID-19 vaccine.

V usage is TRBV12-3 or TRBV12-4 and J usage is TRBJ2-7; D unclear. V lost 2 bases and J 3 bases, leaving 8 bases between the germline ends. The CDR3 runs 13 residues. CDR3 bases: TGTGCCAGCAGTTTATCCGAGTTCTACGAGCAGTACTTC. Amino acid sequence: CASSLSEFYEQYF.

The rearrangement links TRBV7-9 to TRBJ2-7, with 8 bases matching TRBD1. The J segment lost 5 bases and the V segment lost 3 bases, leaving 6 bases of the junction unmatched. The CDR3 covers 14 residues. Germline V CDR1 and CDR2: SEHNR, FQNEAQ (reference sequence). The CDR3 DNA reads TGTGCCAGCAGCTTTCCAGGGGGCGAAAACGAGCAGTACTTC. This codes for CASSFPGGENEQYF.

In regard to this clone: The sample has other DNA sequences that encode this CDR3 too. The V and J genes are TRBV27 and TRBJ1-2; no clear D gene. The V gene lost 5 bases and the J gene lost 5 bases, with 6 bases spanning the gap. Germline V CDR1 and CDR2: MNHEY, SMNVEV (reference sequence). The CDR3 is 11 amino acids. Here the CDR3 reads CASSPGYGYTF. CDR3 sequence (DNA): TGTGCCAGCAGTCCGGGGTATGGCTACACCTTC.

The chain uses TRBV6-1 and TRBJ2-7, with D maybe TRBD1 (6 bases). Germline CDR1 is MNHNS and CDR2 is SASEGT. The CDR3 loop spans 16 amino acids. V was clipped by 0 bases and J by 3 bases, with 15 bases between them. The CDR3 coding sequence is TGTGCCAGCAGTGAAGCCTCCTATGACAGGTTCTACGAGCAGTACTTC. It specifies CASSEASYDRFYEQYF.

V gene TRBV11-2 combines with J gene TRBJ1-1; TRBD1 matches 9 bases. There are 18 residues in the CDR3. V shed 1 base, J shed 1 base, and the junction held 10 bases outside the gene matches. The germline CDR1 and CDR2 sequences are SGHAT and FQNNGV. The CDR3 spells CASSLGRGTGRRNTEAFF. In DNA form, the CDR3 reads TGTGCCAGCAGCTTAGGTAGGGGGACAGGGCGGAGGAACACTGAAGCTTTCTTT.

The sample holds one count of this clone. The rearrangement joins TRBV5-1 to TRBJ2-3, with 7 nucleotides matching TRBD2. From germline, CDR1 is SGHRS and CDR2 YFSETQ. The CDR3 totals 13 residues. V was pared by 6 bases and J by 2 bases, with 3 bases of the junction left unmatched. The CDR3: CASNAGDTDTQYF. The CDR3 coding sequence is TGCGCCAGCAACGCGGGGGACACAGATACGCAGTATTTT.

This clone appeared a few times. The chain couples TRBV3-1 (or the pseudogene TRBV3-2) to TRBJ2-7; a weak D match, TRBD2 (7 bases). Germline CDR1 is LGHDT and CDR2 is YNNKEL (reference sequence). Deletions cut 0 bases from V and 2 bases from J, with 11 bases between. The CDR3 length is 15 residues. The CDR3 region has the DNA TGTGCCAGCAGCCAAGATTCGGGGGGCCCCTACGAGCAGTACTTC. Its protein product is CASSQDSGGPYEQYF.

The CDR3 region has the DNA TGTGCCAGCAGCTTACGGACAGACCATCGCTACAATGAGCAGTTCTTC. Protein product: CASSLRTDHRYNEQFF. V gene TRBV11-2 combines with J gene TRBJ2-1; D might be TRBD1 (6 bases). The V gene lost 2 bases and the J gene lost 3 bases, with 14 bases spanning the gap. Looked up from germline, CDR1 is SGHAT and CDR2 is FQNNGV. The CDR3 length is 16 residues. Variable domain in full (rest from reference TRBV11-2 and TRBJ2-1): EAGVAQSPRYKIIEKRQSVAFWCNPISGHATLYWYQQILGQGPKLLIQFQNNGVVDDSQLPKDRFSAERLKGVDSTLKIQPAKLEDSAVYLCASSLRTDHRYNEQFFGPGTRLTVL.

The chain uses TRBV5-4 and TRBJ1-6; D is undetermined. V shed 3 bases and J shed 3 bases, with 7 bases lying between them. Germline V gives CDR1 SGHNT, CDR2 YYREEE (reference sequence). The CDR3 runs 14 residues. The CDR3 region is CASSSGGYNSPLHF. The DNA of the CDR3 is TGTGCCAGCAGCTCGGGTGGCTATAATTCACCCCTCCACTTT.

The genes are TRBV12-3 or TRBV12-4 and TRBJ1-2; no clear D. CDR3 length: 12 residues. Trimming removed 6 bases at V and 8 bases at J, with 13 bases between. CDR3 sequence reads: CASSPDWRGYTF. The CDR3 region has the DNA TGTGCCAGCAGCCCGGATTGGCGGGGCTACACCTTC.

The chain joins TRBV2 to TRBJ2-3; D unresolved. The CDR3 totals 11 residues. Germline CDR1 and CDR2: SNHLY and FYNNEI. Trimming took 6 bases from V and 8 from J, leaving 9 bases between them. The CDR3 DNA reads TGTGCCAGCAGGTCGCTTACTACGCAGTATTTT. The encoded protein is CASRSLTTQYF.

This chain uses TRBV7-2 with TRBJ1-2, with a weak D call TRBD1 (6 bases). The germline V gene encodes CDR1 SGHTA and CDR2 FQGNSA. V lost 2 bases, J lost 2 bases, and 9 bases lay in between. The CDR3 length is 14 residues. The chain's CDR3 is CASSLYDRNYGYTF. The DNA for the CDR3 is TGTGCCAGCAGCTTATACGACAGGAACTATGGCTACACCTTC.

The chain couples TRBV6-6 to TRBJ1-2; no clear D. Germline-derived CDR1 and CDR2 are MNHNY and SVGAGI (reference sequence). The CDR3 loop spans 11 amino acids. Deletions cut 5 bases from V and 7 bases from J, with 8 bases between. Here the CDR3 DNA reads TGTGCCAGCAGTGATGGACGTGGCTACACCTTC. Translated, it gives CASSDGRGYTF.